This TCR beta chain was identified in a study of beta chain features in type 1 diabetes. All of the isolated RNA was reverse transcribed, so expressed TCRB transcripts were sequenced. TCRdb keeps only in-frame clones here, not all; method: immunoSEQ multiplex PCR. The sample has roughly 25,000 clones, roughly three quarters seen once. Germline CDR1 reads SEHNR; CDR2 reads FQNEAQ (reference sequence). The CDR3 contains 16 residues. V lost 0 bases and J 1 base, leaving 12 bases between the germline ends. Comment on this clone: The antigen is unknown.

Overall study results and limits: Researchers reported that naive, central memory and Treg TCRB repertoires appeared more similar in patients than in healthy donors. The study found moderately but significantly shorter TCRB CDR3s in all four CD4+ subsets of Type 1 diabetes patients.

This rearrangement joins TRBV7-9 to TRBJ1-2, with D perhaps TRBD1 (6 bases). This TCR derives from a woman aged 40 to 49 in good health. The sequenced sample consisted of Tregs from blood. The CDR3 reads CASSLAGAGDNYGYTF. CDR3 nucleotides: TGTGCCAGCAGCTTAGCTGGGGCAGGGGATAACTATGGCTACACCTTC.